This T cell receptor (beta chain) came from a study of blood T cell repertoires in COVID-19. Study-wide background: The samples span acute and convalescent COVID-19 from the United States, Italy and Spain. Sample material is recorded as cDNA or gDNA derived from T cells, B-cell-depleted T cells, or PBMCs.

With V trimmed by 3 bases and J by 6 bases, 3 bases remained unmatched. Germline-derived CDR1 and CDR2 are LGHNA and YNFKEQ. This CDR3 comprises 14 residues. Under the authors' procedure: From reference gene primer amplification, estimates of nucleated cell counts were derived. Libraries were prepared by immunoSEQ multiplex PCR; TCRdb keeps only in-frame clonotypes and omits some of them. The V and J calls and clone size were taken over from that table, and D and trimming were inferred from the DNA. The repertoire holds 220,000 or so clones, with less than 90% as singletons. This TCR was sampled from a man between 25 and 39 years old with active or convalescent COVID-19. The chain carries TRBV4-2 and TRBJ2-2, with 8 bases identical to TRBD1. The sequencing input was peripheral blood. The CDR3 DNA reads as TGTGCCAGCAGCCAGCGGACAGGGTCCGGGGAGCTGTTTTTT. As protein: CASSQRTGSGELFF.